In its sample, the clone carrying this T cell receptor (beta chain) was seen a few times. The antigen is not known. The sample belongs to a study of post-analysis software for immune sequencing data. In the study overall: Relapsing-remitting, secondary progressive and progressive-relapsing multiple sclerosis were all included among the disease courses.

The CDR3 is 16 amino acids. V lost 4 bases to trimming and J lost 0 bases, with 14 bases between them. Study-wide findings and caveats: Controls had lower frequencies than patients of roughly five TRBV segments, which included TRBV5-6, TRBV5-1 and TRBV20-1. Normalized Chao1 diversity was significantly reduced in patients versus controls. Samples prepared in the same batch strongly co-clustered by F measure.

Presence of unique molecular identifiers characterized the TCR beta cDNA libraries. TCRdb fed the PCR reads into MiXCR, producing one record per CDR3 protein. The repertoire includes roughly 600,000 distinct CDR3 sequences, about 40% of them detected once, and about 1.8% sits in the top ten. The sequenced sample consisted of blood. The chain recombines TRBV12-3 or TRBV12-4 with TRBJ2-3; D gene unclear. The TCR was taken from a girl aged 5 to 17 with multiple sclerosis. The CDR3 here is CASSSKVTSSTDTQYF. The CDR3 DNA follows: TGTGCCAGCAGTTCCAAAGTCACCTCTAGCACAGATACGCAGTATTTT.